Listed below are T cell receptor beta chains from one sample, sequenced in a study of vaccination and CD4 T cells after COVID-19. What these receptors recognize is not known. TCRdb analysed the PCR reads with MiXCR anew, one entry per CDR3 protein. The table lists around 4,600 distinct CDR3 sequences, roughly 44% of them singletons. The sample consisted of CD4+ T cells from blood, cultured in vitro. Receptors originate from a human donor who had recovered from COVID-19. CDR3s include the opening cysteine and the closing phenylalanine or tryptophan. Each record gives: J gene, V gene, CDR3 length, clone size, D gene, CDR3 protein, CDR3 DNA. A D gene is named only where the DNA matches it firmly. Expanded clones are given a class, and other clones once, few, many or no size at all.

>TRBJ2-1|TRBV6-1|17|NA|NA
CAISEIVFVGSYNEQFF
TGTGCCATCAGTGAGATCGTTTTTGTGGGCTCCTACAATGAGCAGTTCTTC
>TRBJ1-2|TRBV7-2|14|NA|TRBD1
CASSSKTGSYGYTF
TGTGCCAGCAGCTCAAAGACAGGGTCCTATGGCTACACCTTC
>TRBJ2-1|TRBV6-1|12|NA|NA
CASSEQGIGQFF
TGTGCCAGCAGTGAACAGGGTATTGGGCAGTTCTTC
>TRBJ2-5|TRBV6-1|15|NA|TRBD1
CASSDSPQGDETQYF
TGTGCCAGCAGTGATTCGCCACAGGGGGACGAGACCCAGTACTTC
>TRBJ1-1|TRBV6-1|18|NA|TRBD1
CASSHRQDSGQKNTEAFF
TGTGCCAGCAGCCACAGACAAGACTCGGGACAGAAGAACACTGAAGCTTTCTTT
>TRBJ1-2|TRBV5-4|14|NA|TRBD1
CASSLEGQARGYTF
TGTGCCAGCAGCTTGGAGGGACAGGCGCGGGGCTACACCTTC
>TRBJ2-7|TRBV6-2/TRBV6-3|16|few|TRBD1
CASSYFPGQKNGEQYF
TGTGCCAGCAGTTACTTTCCGGGACAGAAAAATGGAGAGCAGTACTTC
>TRBJ1-1|TRBV7-2|15|few|NA
CASSLRVRGGTEAFF
TGTGCCAGCAGCTTAAGGGTACGCGGGGGCACTGAAGCTTTCTTT
>TRBJ2-7|TRBV18|13|NA|NA
CASSPDSSYEQYF
TGTGCCAGCTCACCCGACAGCTCCTACGAGCAGTACTTC
>TRBJ1-2|TRBV20-1|14|few|NA
CSAMEMTGFDGYTF
TGCAGTGCTATGGAAATGACAGGATTTGATGGCTACACCTTC
>TRBJ2-5|TRBV7-2|14|NA|TRBD2
CASSSSGAQETQYF
TGTGCCAGCAGCTCAAGCGGGGCCCAAGAGACCCAGTACTTC
>TRBJ1-6|TRBV6-2/TRBV6-3|12|NA|NA
CASQRGYSPLHF
TGTGCCAGCCAGAGGGGCTATTCACCCCTCCACTTT
>TRBJ2-1|TRBV30|12|NA|TRBD2
CAWSVPFGGEFF
TGTGCCTGGAGTGTCCCCTTTGGGGGGGAGTTCTTC
>TRBJ2-7|TRBV27|14|NA|NA
CASSPLGGGREQYF
TGTGCCAGCAGTCCCCTGGGAGGGGGCAGGGAGCAGTACTTC
>TRBJ2-7|TRBV5-4|15|NA|NA
CASSLALGASYEQYF
TGTGCCAGCAGCTTGGCCCTGGGAGCCTCCTACGAGCAGTACTTC
>TRBJ2-7|TRBV20-1|15|NA|TRBD2
CSAPTGTSGSGEQYF
TGCAGTGCACCAACCGGGACTAGCGGGAGTGGCGAGCAGTACTTC
>TRBJ1-1|TRBV4-2|15|NA|NA
CASSHARGGRTEAFF
TGTGCCAGCAGCCATGCTCGGGGGGGGCGGACTGAAGCTTTCTTT
>TRBJ2-7|TRBV2|14|NA|NA
CASSESGQVHEQYF
TGTGCCAGCAGTGAATCGGGACAAGTACACGAGCAGTACTTC
>TRBJ1-5|TRBV15|14|medium-sized|NA
CATSSRQIGQPQHF
TGTGCCACCAGCAGTAGACAGATCGGTCAGCCCCAGCATTTT
>TRBJ1-6|TRBV5-6|17|NA|TRBD1
CASSPGTGGRQNSPLHF
TGTGCCAGCAGCCCTGGGACAGGGGGCCGACAAAATTCACCCCTCCACTTT
>TRBJ2-1|TRBV20-1|18|few|TRBD2
CSASLAGLAKGGLIEQFF
TGCAGTGCTAGCCTTGCGGGACTAGCGAAGGGGGGGCTGATTGAGCAGTTCTTC
>TRBJ2-7|TRBV12-3/TRBV12-4|15|NA|TRBD2
CASRLGLAGAYEQYF
TGTGCCAGCAGACTGGGACTAGCGGGGGCCTACGAGCAGTACTTC
>TRBJ2-5|TRBV20-1|12|NA|NA
CSAGRRQETQYF
TGCAGTGCCGGACGCCGCCAAGAGACCCAGTACTTC
>TRBJ1-1|TRBV29-1|12|NA|NA
CSVSRGNTEAFF
TGCAGCGTTTCTCGGGGGAACACTGAAGCTTTCTTT
>TRBJ2-1|TRBV20-1|15|NA|TRBD2
CSAQWAGGGHNEQFF
TGCAGTGCCCAGTGGGCAGGCGGGGGACACAATGAGCAGTTCTTC
>TRBJ1-4|TRBV5-4|14|few|TRBD1
CASSSRDSNEKLFF
TGTGCCAGCAGCTCCCGGGACAGCAATGAAAAACTGTTTTTT
>TRBJ2-5|TRBV4-2|15|NA|NA
CASSQDLGKGETQYF
TGTGCCAGCAGCCAAGATTTAGGGAAGGGAGAGACCCAGTACTTC
>TRBJ1-2|TRBV7-2|15|NA|TRBD1
CASSLVGQGVYGYTF
TGTGCCAGCAGCTTAGTAGGACAGGGGGTATATGGCTACACCTTC